Presented here are 19 T cell receptor beta chains from one specimen sequenced in a study of STAT5B mutations in CD4+ large granular lymphocyte leukemia. The table came from immunoSEQ multiplex PCR; TCRdb's copy has only in-frame clones and leaves some out. The sample has approximately 20,000 clones, around 85% seen once; the top ten hold approximately 13%. Sequencing was performed on CD4+ T cells from blood buffy coats. Every receptor here comes from a human donor in good health.

The chain combines TRBV25-1 with TRBJ2-4; D unclear. Trimming removed 8 bases from V and 0 bases from J, with 5 bases in between. CDR3 size: 12 residues. Germline CDR1 and CDR2: MGHDK and SYGVNS. CDR3 coding DNA: TGTGCCAGCTACTCAGCCAAAAACATTCAGTACTTC. Translation: CASYSAKNIQYF.

This chain joins TRBV28 and TRBJ2-7, with 9 positions matching TRBD1. Germline CDR1 reads MDHEN; CDR2 reads SYDVKM. Germline trimming cut 6 bases from V and 3 bases from J; bases unmatched to any gene: 3. The CDR3 is 13 amino acids. The chain's CDR3 is CASRPGQGYEQYF. CDR3 nucleotide sequence: TGTGCCAGCAGGCCGGGACAGGGCTACGAGCAGTACTTC.

Concerning this clone itself: The junction departs from the called germline gene at one end, perhaps through a read error. The genes are TRBV28 and TRBJ2-7; 9 bases are a match to TRBD1. The germline CDR1 and CDR2 sequences are MDHEN and SYDVKM. The CDR3 has 14 residues. CDR3 in DNA: TGTGCCAGCAGTCAACAGGGGGCCTCCAACGAGCAGTACTTC. Its translation is CASSQQGASNEQYF.

The chain links TRBV6-5 to TRBJ1-2, with unresolved D. There are 14 residues in the CDR3. The V gene's germline CDR1 is MNHEY and CDR2 SVGAGI. Between the trimmed V and J ends, which lost 6 bases and 4 bases, there was a span of 15 bases. The CDR3 DNA is TGTGCCAGCAGAGCCCCTCACGCGGGCTATGGCTACACCTTC. Translation gives CASRAPHAGYGYTF.

J is TRBJ1-2 and V is TRBV18, with D possibly TRBD1 on 6 matching bases. The CDR3 spans 16 residues. V lost 3 bases and J 0 bases, leaving 14 bases between the germline ends. CDR1 and CDR2 from the germline V gene are KGHSH and LQKENI. The CDR3 coding sequence is TGTGCCAGCTCACCTACTCGGCAGGGGACTAACTATGGCTACACCTTC. Protein product: CASSPTRQGTNYGYTF.

The rearrangement uses TRBV7-9 and TRBJ1-1, with D tentatively TRBD1 (5 bases). Germline V gene lookup returns CDR1 SEHNR and CDR2 FQNEAQ (reference sequence). With 5 bases removed from V and 7 bases from J, the gap between germline ends came to 17 bases. CDR3 length: 14 amino acids. CDR3 nucleotides: TGTGCCAGCAGCCTTACCATCGGGGCAAGTGAAGCTTTCTTT. This translates into CASSLTIGASEAFF.

Notes on this clone: No DNA is shown, since the ends of the CDR3 on it are uncertain; the CDR3 is the one TCRdb lists. This sequence joins TRBV27 and TRBJ1-1; no check of the table's D call, TRBD1, against the DNA was made. Counting both end residues, the CDR3 totals 14 amino acids. Per germline, CDR1 MNHEY and CDR2 SMNVEV (reference sequence). CDR3: CASSLAQANTEAFF.

The chain is built from TRBV11-3 and TRBJ2-1; TRBD2 might be the D (5 bases). Germline values: CDR1 SGHNT, CDR2 YENEEA. This CDR3 has 15 amino acids. V lost 5 bases to trimming and J lost 0 bases, with 11 bases between them. This chain's CDR3 is CASSPRAASYNEQFF. CDR3 nucleotides: TGTGCCAGCAGCCCCCGAGCGGCCTCCTACAATGAGCAGTTCTTC.

The chain is built from TRBV10-2 and TRBJ2-1; D not resolved. The CDR3 is 11 amino acids. The germline V gene has CDR1 WSHSY and CDR2 SAAADI. V was trimmed by 7 bases and J by 10 bases, leaving 11 bases between them. This CDR3 reads CASTEGWEQFF. DNA for the CDR3: TGCGCCAGCACAGAAGGGTGGGAGCAGTTCTTC.

The CDR3 sequence is CASSSVSGRYEQYF. CDR3 DNA: TGTGCCAGCAGCTCAGTAAGCGGGAGGTACGAGCAGTACTTC. The chain has TRBV11-2 and TRBJ2-7; 9 bases match TRBD2. Germline loops: CDR1 SGHAT, CDR2 FQNNGV. V dropped 4 bases and J dropped 4; count of bases not matched to a gene: 5. The CDR3 runs 14 residues.

The CDR3 loop reads CASSLVRTGNTDTQYF. CDR3 in DNA: TGTGCCAGCAGCTTAGTTCGGACAGGGAACACAGATACGCAGTATTTT. The V call is TRBV11-1, the J call TRBJ2-3, with 8 bases lining up with TRBD1. The CDR3 contains 16 residues. Germline values: CDR1 SGHAT, CDR2 FQDESV (reference sequence). The ends lost 1 base at V and 2 bases at J; junction bases unmatched: 5.

The chain links TRBV30 to TRBJ2-7; D is unresolved. The CDR3 extends over 13 amino acids. Trimming left V 3 bases short and J 2 bases short, with 11 bases between. Germline lookup yields CDR1 GTSNPN and CDR2 SVGIG (reference sequence). CDR3 protein: CAWRRDPAYEQYF. CDR3 sequence (DNA): TGTGCCTGGAGACGAGACCCCGCCTACGAGCAGTACTTC. The variable domain in full, with the rest retrieved from reference TRBV30 and TRBJ2-7, is SQTIHQWPATLVQPVGSPLSLECTVEGTSNPNLYWYRQAAGRGLQLLFYSVGIGQISSEVPQNLSASRPQDRQFILSSKKLLLSDSGFYLCAWRRDPAYEQYFGPGTRLTVT.

This clone was observed once. The J gene is TRBJ2-7, the V gene TRBV10-1; TRBD2 agrees at 7 bases. Germline V gene data show CDR1 as WNHNN and CDR2 as SYGVQD (reference sequence). The CDR3 extends over 15 amino acids. Trimming cost V 9 bases and J 4 bases; bases outside gene matches: 15. The CDR3: CARTRGREWGYEQYF. The CDR3 DNA sequence: TGCGCCAGGACCAGAGGGCGGGAGTGGGGATACGAGCAGTACTTC.

This clone has just one count. V is TRBV30 and J is TRBJ2-1; 9 nucleotides agree with TRBD2. The CDR3 loop spans 16 amino acids. V shed 0 bases, J shed 1 base, and the junction held 4 bases outside the gene matches. Germline V gene lookup returns CDR1 GTSNPN and CDR2 SVGIG (reference sequence). Written as DNA, the CDR3 is TGTGCCTGGAGTGTAGCGGGGGGCGCATCCTACAATGAGCAGTTCTTC. Translated: CAWSVAGGASYNEQFF.

The chain has TRBV7-6 and TRBJ2-3; D gene unclear. V lost 4 bases and J 0 bases, leaving 11 bases between the germline ends. Germline V lookup: CDR1 SGHVS, CDR2 FNYEAQ. The CDR3 is 15 residues long. The CDR3 sequence is CASSSGLRSTDTQYF. In DNA, the CDR3 is TGTGCCAGCAGCTCTGGGCTAAGAAGCACAGATACGCAGTATTTT.

The V call is TRBV29-1, the J call TRBJ1-1, with no clear D. The CDR3 is 13 residues long. Germline V gives CDR1 SQVTM, CDR2 ANQGSEA. The V gene lost 0 bases and the J gene lost 8 bases, with 13 bases spanning the gap. In nucleotides, the CDR3 is TGCAGCGTTGAAGATCAGAGGGCCAGCGAAGCTTTCTTT. Protein sequence: CSVEDQRASEAFF.

The genes are TRBV30 and TRBJ1-2; 7 nucleotides match TRBD1. Germline V gene data show CDR1 as GTSNPN and CDR2 as SVGIG (reference sequence). Trimming took 5 bases from V and 5 from J; bases not matched to a gene: 11. The CDR3 runs 14 residues. CDR3 in DNA: TGTGCCTGGGGATACTCCGGGACAGCATATGGCTACACCTTC. Amino acid sequence: CAWGYSGTAYGYTF.

The V gene is TRBV10-3, the J gene TRBJ2-2; 8 bases line up with TRBD1. V lost 3 bases, J lost 6 bases, and 9 bases stayed unmatched. Per the germline V gene, CDR1 is ENHRY and CDR2 is SYGVKD. This CDR3 spans 16 amino acids. The CDR3 reads CAISDGTGSMAGELFF. In DNA, the CDR3 is TGTGCCATCAGTGACGGGACAGGTTCAATGGCCGGGGAGCTGTTTTTT.

The chain recombines TRBV18 with TRBJ1-1; D gene uncertain. There are 13 residues in the CDR3. V lost 3 bases and J lost 6, with 11 bases in between. Germline V gene lookup returns CDR1 KGHSH and CDR2 LQKENI. The CDR3 loop reads CASSPPVGSEAFF. The CDR3 DNA sequence: TGTGCCAGCTCACCGCCCGTCGGGTCTGAAGCTTTCTTT. Looking up the rest from reference TRBV18 and TRBJ1-1 gives the full variable domain: NAGVMQNPRHLVRRRGQEARLRCSPMKGHSHVYWYRQLPEEGLKFMVYLQKENIIDESGMPKERFSAEFPKEGPSILRIQQVVRGDSAAYFCASSPPVGSEAFFGQGTRLTVV.